This is a list of T cell receptor beta chains from one sample in a study of neurological immune-mediated disorders. TCRdb itself ran the 5' RACE reads through MiXCR, one entry per CDR3 protein. The table records about 58,000 distinct CDR3 sequences, more than 3% of them present only once. The sequencing input was PBMCs. Receptors originate from a man aged 25-45 years with multiple sclerosis. Each CDR3 is given with its conserved first and last residue. A D gene is named only where the DNA matches it firmly. The size field is filled for only some rows; it gives once, few, many or a size class.

J gene | V gene | clone size | D gene | CDR3 protein | CDR3 DNA
TRBJ1-2 | TRBV27 | many | . | CATSRGGYGYTF | TGTGCCACCTCCAGGGGCGGCTATGGCTACACCTTC
TRBJ2-5 | TRBV5-1 | many | TRBD2 | CASSALAGRQETQYF | TGCGCCAGCAGCGCGCTAGCGGGTCGCCAAGAGACCCAGTACTTC
TRBJ1-1 | TRBV12-3/TRBV12-4 | many | . | CASTPTGFGEAFF | TGTGCCAGCACTCCGACAGGTTTTGGTGAAGCTTTCTTT
TRBJ1-1 | TRBV2 | many | . | CASSERQGTEAFF | TGTGCCAGCAGTGAACGGCAGGGGACTGAAGCTTTCTTT
TRBJ2-7 | TRBV28 | many | . | CASSLLVYEQYF | TGTGCCAGCAGTTTATTGGTTTACGAGCAGTACTTC
TRBJ1-5 | TRBV28 | many | . | CASSGSPNQPQHF | TGTGCCAGCAGTGGTTCCCCTAATCAGCCCCAGCATTTT
TRBJ1-3 | TRBV20-1 | many | . | CSARDFNSGNTIYF | TGCAGTGCTAGAGATTTCAACTCTGGAAACACCATATATTTT
TRBJ2-1 | TRBV7-2 | many | . | CASSAVSSRGIYEQFF | TGTGCCAGCAGCGCAGTTTCTAGCAGGGGAATATATGAGCAGTTCTTC
TRBJ1-1 | TRBV28 | few | . | CASRFWSAVRTEAFF | TGTGCCAGCAGGTTCTGGTCAGCTGTACGGACTGAAGCTTTCTTT
TRBJ2-6 | TRBV12-3/TRBV12-4 | many | . | CASSFHSGANVLTF | TGTGCCAGCAGTTTCCACTCTGGGGCCAACGTCCTGACTTTC
TRBJ2-1 | TRBV20-1 | many | TRBD2 | CSAIYPSGGVHNEQFF | TGCAGTGCTATATACCCTAGCGGGGGGGTGCACAATGAGCAGTTCTTC
TRBJ1-2 | TRBV3-1 | many | . | CASSPPEGTYGYTF | TGTGCCAGCAGCCCCCCGGAGGGTACCTATGGCTACACCTTC
TRBJ2-7 | TRBV13 | many | . | CASSSGTSYEQYF | TGTGCCAGCAGCTCCGGGACGTCCTACGAGCAGTACTTC
TRBJ2-2 | TRBV7-3 | . | . | CASSLTVSKTLNTGELFF | TGTGCCAGCAGCTTAACGGTTAGCAAGACTTTGAACACCGGGGAGCTGTTTTTT
TRBJ2-5 | TRBV12-3/TRBV12-4 | many | TRBD2 | CASSSRGGETQYF | TGTGCCAGCAGCTCCCGGGGGGGAGAGACCCAGTACTTC
TRBJ1-1 | TRBV6-5 | many | . | CASSYSFLGARRATEAFF | TGTGCCAGCAGTTACTCTTTTTTGGGGGCGAGGCGTGCCACTGAAGCTTTCTTT
TRBJ2-7 | TRBV5-1 | many | TRBD1 | CASSYAGGLEQYF | TGCGCCAGCAGCTACGCAGGGGGTTTAGAGCAGTACTTC
TRBJ2-1 | TRBV7-9 | many | . | CALQGSYYNEQFF | TGTGCCTTACAAGGGTCTTATTACAATGAGCAGTTCTTC